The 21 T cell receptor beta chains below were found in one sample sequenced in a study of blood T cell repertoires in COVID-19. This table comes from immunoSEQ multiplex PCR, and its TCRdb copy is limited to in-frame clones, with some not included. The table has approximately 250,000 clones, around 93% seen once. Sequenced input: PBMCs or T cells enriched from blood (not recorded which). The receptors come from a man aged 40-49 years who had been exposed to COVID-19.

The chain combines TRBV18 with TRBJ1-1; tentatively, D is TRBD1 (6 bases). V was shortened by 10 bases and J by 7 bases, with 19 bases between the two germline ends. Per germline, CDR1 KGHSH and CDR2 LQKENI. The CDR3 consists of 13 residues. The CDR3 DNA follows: TGTGCCACCGCCCGGGGGGGGCCTGGTGAAGCTTTCTTT. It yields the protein CATARGGPGEAFF.

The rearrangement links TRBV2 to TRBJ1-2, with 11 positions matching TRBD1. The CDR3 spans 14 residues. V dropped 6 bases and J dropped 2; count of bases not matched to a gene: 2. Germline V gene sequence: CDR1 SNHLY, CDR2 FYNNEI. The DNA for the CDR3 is TGTGCCAGCAGGGGACAGGGGGGAAACTATGGCTACACCTTC. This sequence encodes CASRGQGGNYGYTF.

CDR3: CAWARLAGGGEQYF. The CDR3 region has the DNA TGTGCCTGGGCGCGACTAGCGGGAGGGGGAGAGCAGTACTTC. This chain connects TRBV30 to TRBJ2-7; 14 positions agree with TRBD2. The V gene end was trimmed by 5 bases and the J gene end by 7 bases; junction bases not matched to a gene: 7. Per germline, CDR1 GTSNPN and CDR2 SVGIG (reference sequence). This CDR3 comprises 14 residues.

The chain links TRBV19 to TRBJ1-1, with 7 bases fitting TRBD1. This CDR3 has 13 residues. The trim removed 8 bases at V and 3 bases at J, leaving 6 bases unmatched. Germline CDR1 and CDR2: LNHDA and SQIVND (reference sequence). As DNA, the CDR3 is TGTGCCAGTCACAACCAGGGGGACACTGAAGCTTTCTTT. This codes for CASHNQGDTEAFF.

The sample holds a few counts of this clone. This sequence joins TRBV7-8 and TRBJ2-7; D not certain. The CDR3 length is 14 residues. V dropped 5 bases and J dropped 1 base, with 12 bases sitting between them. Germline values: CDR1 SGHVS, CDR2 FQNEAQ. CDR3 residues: CASSPRLDSYEQYF. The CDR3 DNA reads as TGTGCCAGCAGCCCCAGACTCGATTCCTACGAGCAGTACTTC.

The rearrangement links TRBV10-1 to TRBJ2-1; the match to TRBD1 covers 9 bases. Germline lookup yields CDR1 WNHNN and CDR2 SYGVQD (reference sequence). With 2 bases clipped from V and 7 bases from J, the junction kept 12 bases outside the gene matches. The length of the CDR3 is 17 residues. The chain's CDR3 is CASSERLSGQGKNEQFF. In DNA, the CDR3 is TGCGCCAGCAGTGAGAGGCTTTCCGGACAGGGGAAGAATGAGCAGTTCTTC.

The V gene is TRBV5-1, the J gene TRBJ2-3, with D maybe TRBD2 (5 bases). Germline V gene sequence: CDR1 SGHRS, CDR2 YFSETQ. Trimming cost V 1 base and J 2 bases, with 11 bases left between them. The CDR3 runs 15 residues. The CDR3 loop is CASSLTSGPTDTQYF. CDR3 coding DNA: TGCGCCAGCAGCTTGACCAGCGGTCCCACAGATACGCAGTATTTT.

In DNA, the CDR3 is TGTGCCAGCAGGCGAGAGGACACGTATAATGAAAAACTGTTTTTT. Translated: CASRREDTYNEKLFF. The chain couples TRBV6-5 to TRBJ1-4, with D tentatively TRBD1 (5 bases). Germline CDR1 and CDR2: MNHEY and SVGAGI. The CDR3 totals 15 residues. V shed 6 bases and J shed 4 bases, with 15 bases lying between them.

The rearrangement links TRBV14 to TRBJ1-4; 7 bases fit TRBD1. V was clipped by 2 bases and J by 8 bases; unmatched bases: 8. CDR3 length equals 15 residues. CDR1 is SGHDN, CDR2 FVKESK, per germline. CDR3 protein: CASSQRQGGREKLFF. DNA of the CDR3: TGTGCCAGCAGCCAACGTCAGGGGGGAAGGGAAAAACTGTTTTTT.

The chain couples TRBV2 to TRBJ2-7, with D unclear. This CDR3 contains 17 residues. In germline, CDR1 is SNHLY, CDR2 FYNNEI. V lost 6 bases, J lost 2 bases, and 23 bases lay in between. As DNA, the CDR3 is TGTGCCAGCAGGGATAAGCGAACCTACACCAACACCTACGAGCAGTACTTC. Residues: CASRDKRTYTNTYEQYF. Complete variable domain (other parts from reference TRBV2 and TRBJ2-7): EPEVTQTPSHQVTQMGQEVILRCVPISNHLYFYWYRQILGQKVEFLVSFYNNEISEKSEIFDDQFSVERPDGSNFTLKIRSTKLEDSAMYFCASRDKRTYTNTYEQYFGPGTRLTVT.

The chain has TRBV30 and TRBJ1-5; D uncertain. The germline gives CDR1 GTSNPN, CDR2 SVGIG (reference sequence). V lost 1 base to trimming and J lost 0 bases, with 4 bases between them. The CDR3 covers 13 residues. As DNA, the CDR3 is TGTGCCTGGAGTGCTTATAGCAATCAGCCCCAGCATTTT. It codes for CAWSAYSNQPQHF.

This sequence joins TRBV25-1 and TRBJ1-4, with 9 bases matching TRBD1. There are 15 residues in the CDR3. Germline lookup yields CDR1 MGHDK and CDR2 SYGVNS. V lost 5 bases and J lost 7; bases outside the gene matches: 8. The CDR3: CASSHTGGNGEKLFF. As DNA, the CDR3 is TGTGCCAGCAGTCACACAGGGGGCAACGGTGAAAAACTGTTTTTT.

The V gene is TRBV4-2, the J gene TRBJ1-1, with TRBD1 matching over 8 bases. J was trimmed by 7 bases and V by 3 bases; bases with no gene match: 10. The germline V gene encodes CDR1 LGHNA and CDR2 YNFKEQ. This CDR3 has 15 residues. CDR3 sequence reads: CASSQYGDRLYEAFF. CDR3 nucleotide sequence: TGTGCCAGCAGCCAGTACGGGGACAGGCTTTATGAAGCTTTCTTT.

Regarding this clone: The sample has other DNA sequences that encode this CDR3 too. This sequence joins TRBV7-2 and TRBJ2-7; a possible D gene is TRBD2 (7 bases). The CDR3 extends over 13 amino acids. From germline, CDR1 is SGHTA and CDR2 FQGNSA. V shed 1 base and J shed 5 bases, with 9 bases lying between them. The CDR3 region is CASSLGGGDEQYF. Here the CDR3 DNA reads TGTGCCAGCAGCTTAGGAGGGGGGGACGAGCAGTACTTC.

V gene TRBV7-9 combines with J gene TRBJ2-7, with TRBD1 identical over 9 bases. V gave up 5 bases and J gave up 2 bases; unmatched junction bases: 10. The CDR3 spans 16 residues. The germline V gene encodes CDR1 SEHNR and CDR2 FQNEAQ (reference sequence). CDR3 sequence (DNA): TGTGCCAGCAGCAAATCCGGGACAGGGCCTACCTACGAGCAGTACTTC. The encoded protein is CASSKSGTGPTYEQYF.

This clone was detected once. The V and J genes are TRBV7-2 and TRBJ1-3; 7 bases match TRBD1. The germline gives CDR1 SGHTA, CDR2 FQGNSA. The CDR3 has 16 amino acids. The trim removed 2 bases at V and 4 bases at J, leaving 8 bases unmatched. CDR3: CASSLTTGEAGNTIYF. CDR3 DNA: TGTGCCAGCAGCTTAACTACAGGGGAAGCGGGAAACACCATATATTTT.

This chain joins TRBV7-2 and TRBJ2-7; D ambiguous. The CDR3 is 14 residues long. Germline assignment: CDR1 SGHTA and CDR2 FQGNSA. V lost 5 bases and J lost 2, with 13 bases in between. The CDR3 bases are TGTGCCAGCAGCATCTCTCGGGTTACCTACGAGCAGTACTTC. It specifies CASSISRVTYEQYF.

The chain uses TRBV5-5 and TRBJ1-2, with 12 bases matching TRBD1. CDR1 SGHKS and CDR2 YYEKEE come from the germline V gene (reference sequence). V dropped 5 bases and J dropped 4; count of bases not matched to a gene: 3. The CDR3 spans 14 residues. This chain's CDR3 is CASSRDRGPYGYTF. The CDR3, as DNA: TGTGCCAGCAGTCGGGACAGGGGGCCCTATGGCTACACCTTC.

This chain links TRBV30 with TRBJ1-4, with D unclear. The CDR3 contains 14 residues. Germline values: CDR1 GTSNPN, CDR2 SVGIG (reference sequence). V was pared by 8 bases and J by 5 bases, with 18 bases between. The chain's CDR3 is CAGNTGSWNEKLFF. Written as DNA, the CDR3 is TGTGCCGGGAACACGGGGAGTTGGAATGAAAAACTGTTTTTT.

In nucleotides, the CDR3 is TGTGCCAGCAGCCCTTCAAGCGGGAGCACCGGGGAGCTGTTTTTT. Protein product: CASSPSSGSTGELFF. This chain links TRBV5-5 with TRBJ2-2, with TRBD2 matching over 8 bases. The CDR3 length is 15 residues. In germline, CDR1 is SGHKS, CDR2 YYEKEE (reference sequence). J was trimmed by 4 bases and V by 4 bases; bases with no gene match: 6.

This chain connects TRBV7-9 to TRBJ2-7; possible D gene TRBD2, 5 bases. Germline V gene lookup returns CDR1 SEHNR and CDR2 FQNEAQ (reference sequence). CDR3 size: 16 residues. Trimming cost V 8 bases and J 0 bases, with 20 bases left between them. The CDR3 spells CASGSDRGQTSYEQYF. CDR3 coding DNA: TGTGCCAGCGGTTCTGACCGGGGTCAGACCTCCTACGAGCAGTACTTC.